This T cell receptor beta chain emerged from a study of OX40 agonist ivuxolimab in advanced cancers. The method was immunoSEQ multiplex PCR; TCRdb's version includes in-frame clones alone and lacks a portion of them. Of tens of thousands of clones in the sample, 70% to 90% were seen once. The TCR sequence derives from an adult with an advanced solid tumor such as melanoma, head and neck, liver or kidney cancer. The sample consisted of CD4+ or CD8+ T cells sorted from blood, taken in a trial of the OX40 agonist ivuxolimab.

In DNA form, the CDR3 reads TGCGCCAGCAGTCAATCAGGGAACACTGAAGCTTTCTTT. Translated, it gives CASSQSGNTEAFF. The V call is TRBV23-1, the J call TRBJ1-1; D unclear. TRBV23-1 is sorted into the ORF group, with uncertain function. This CDR3 contains 13 residues. Trimming pared 0 bases from V and 1 base from J, leaving 3 bases between.